The entry below gives a single TCR beta chain sequence along with its context. TCR beta chains were sequenced at survey level with immunoSEQ. Clones were sequenced by immunoSEQ multiplex PCR, and TCRdb holds only the in-frame ones, with some missing. The table lists around 49,000 clones, approximately 93% of them singletons. The ends lost 3 bases at V and 1 base at J; junction bases unmatched: 4. This CDR3 is 14 amino acids long. The germline V gene has CDR1 SGDLS and CDR2 YYNGEE. The sequenced material came from PBMCs. The sequence came from a man aged 40-55 years with rheumatoid arthritis. V gene TRBV9 combines with J gene TRBJ2-7; 7 bases match TRBD1. The CDR3 DNA reads TGTGCCAGCAGCGCCCGACAGGGTTCCTACGAGCAGTACTTC. Translated, it gives CASSARQGSYEQYF.